The clone carrying this T cell receptor beta chain appeared many times. Its specificity is unknown. MiXCR, run by TCRdb on the reads, gives a single entry per CDR3 protein. The sample contains some 99,000 distinct CDR3 sequences, roughly 30% of which appear only once. The sample originates from a study of T cell repertoires in cytomegalovirus infection. The germline gives CDR1 SGHVS, CDR2 FQNEAQ. This CDR3 region has 17 residues. V lost 4 bases and J lost 3; bases outside the gene matches: 11. This receptor was identified in a human donor in good health (CMV status not recorded). Some clones in this sample may be carry-over from other donors' samples. Sequenced here: CD8+ T cells from cultured PBMCs, sampled from culture after CMV antigen stimulation. The chain couples TRBV7-8 to TRBJ1-4; 7 bases line up with TRBD1. CDR3 nucleotides: TGTGCCAGCAGCTCGCCAACGACAGGGTTGGCTAATGAAAAACTGTTTTTT. Encoded protein: CASSSPTTGLANEKLFF.